One sample yielded the 7 T cell receptor beta chains listed below, sequenced in a study of cytomegalovirus exposure and HLA in healthy donors. The PCR employed 60 Vbeta primers together with 13 Jbeta primers. Only in-frame clones appear in the TCRdb table, and some are missing; sequencing was by immunoSEQ multiplex PCR. The sample has approximately 170,000 clones; 70% to 80% are singletons. The sample comprised PBMCs. Receptors originate from a female donor in good health and CMV-seronegative.

CDR3 amino acids: CASSFGAGTDTQYF. DNA for the CDR3: TGTGCCAGCAGCTTTGGGGCGGGCACAGATACGCAGTATTTT. This rearrangement joins TRBV7-9 to TRBJ2-3; a possible D gene is TRBD1 (5 bases). CDR1 is SEHNR and CDR2 is FQNEAQ in the germline V gene (reference sequence). This CDR3 is built from 14 residues. Between the trimmed V and J ends, which lost 3 bases and 1 base, there was a span of 8 bases.

The chain carries TRBV18 and TRBJ1-1; D possibly corresponds to TRBD1 (6 bases). Germline V lookup: CDR1 KGHSH, CDR2 LQKENI. The length of the CDR3 is 19 residues. Trimming took off 4 bases at V and 0 bases at J, with 24 bases between the two ends. In DNA form, the CDR3 reads TGTGCCAGCTCACAAAACCGAATCCAGGGGCGTGGGATGAACACTGAAGCTTTCTTT. This translates into CASSQNRIQGRGMNTEAFF. Combining the CDR3 with reference TRBV18 and TRBJ1-1 gives the whole variable domain NAGVMQNPRHLVRRRGQEARLRCSPMKGHSHVYWYRQLPEEGLKFMVYLQKENIIDESGMPKERFSAEFPKEGPSILRIQQVVRGDSAAYFCASSQNRIQGRGMNTEAFFGQGTRLTVV.

The rearrangement joins TRBV19 to TRBJ1-1, with 7 bases fitting TRBD1. CDR1 and CDR2 from the germline V gene are LNHDA and SQIVND (reference sequence). The V gene end was trimmed by 4 bases and the J gene end by 1 base; junction bases not matched to a gene: 6. The CDR3 has 15 amino acids. The DNA of the CDR3 is TGTGCCAGTAGTACGGGGGACAGCCGGAACACTGAAGCTTTCTTT. Translating gives CASSTGDSRNTEAFF.

This chain uses TRBV7-9 with TRBJ1-2; a possible D gene is TRBD1 (6 bases). The germline V and J ends were trimmed by 8 bases and 2 bases, with 18 bases remaining between them. The CDR3 totals 15 residues. In germline, CDR1 is SEHNR, CDR2 FQNEAQ (reference sequence). The CDR3 spells CASGAGAVENYGYTF. DNA for the CDR3: TGTGCCAGCGGGGCGGGGGCAGTCGAGAACTATGGCTACACCTTC.

This clone was seen a single time. The chain links TRBV7-2 to TRBJ2-1; tentatively, D is TRBD1 (5 bases). The CDR3 loop spans 15 amino acids. Germline V gene sequence: CDR1 SGHTA, CDR2 FQGNSA. V shed 0 bases and J shed 10 bases, with 16 bases lying between them. CDR3 in amino acids: CASSLARQGKREQFF. The CDR3 DNA follows: TGTGCCAGCAGCTTAGCTCGTCAGGGAAAGAGGGAGCAGTTCTTC.

The V gene is TRBV7-9, the J gene TRBJ1-6, with D hard to call. Germline V gene sequence: CDR1 SEHNR, CDR2 FQNEAQ (reference sequence). The V end was cut by 7 bases, the J end by 10 bases, with 17 bases between. The CDR3 sequence is 14 residues long. CDR3 region: CASIPVVIWSPLHF. In nucleotides, the CDR3 is TGTGCCAGCATTCCGGTTGTGATATGGTCACCCCTCCACTTT.

This clone was recorded a few times. The rearrangement joins TRBV5-4 to TRBJ1-3; a possible D gene is TRBD1 (5 bases). The V and J ends lost 0 bases and 5 bases respectively, with 15 bases between them. The CDR3 sequence is 16 residues long. CDR1 is SGHNT, CDR2 YYREEE, per germline (reference sequence). CDR3 DNA sequence: TGTGCCAGCAGCTTGGGATATGCAAGGGGTCGAAACACCATATATTTT. Translated, it gives CASSLGYARGRNTIYF.